This T cell receptor (beta chain) was obtained from a study of blood T cell repertoires in COVID-19. Study overall: The study drew acute and convalescent COVID-19 samples from the United States, Italy and Spain. T cells, B-cell-depleted T cells, or PBMCs supplied cDNA or gDNA.

From germline, CDR1 is MNHEY and CDR2 SMNVEV (reference sequence). The ends were cut back, 3 bases at V and 7 bases at J, with 13 bases in the middle. The CDR3 loop spans 15 amino acids. Original analysis: Counts of nucleated cells, estimated from reference gene primer amplification, were obtained. Generated by immunoSEQ multiplex PCR, the TCRdb table keeps only in-frame clones and is missing some. Clone size and V and J calls were adopted from that table, with D and trimming inferred from the DNA. The data contain 100,000 to 150,000 clones, 85% to 90% of them seen just once; the ten biggest clones take up 25% to 30%.

The sequence came from an elderly woman with acute or convalescent COVID-19. The chain uses TRBV27 and TRBJ1-6; D may be TRBD1 (6 bases). Sequencing was performed on peripheral blood. CDR3 region: CASSFSGVSNSPLHF. The CDR3 DNA reads as TGTGCCAGCAGTTTTTCAGGGGTTTCGAATTCACCCCTCCACTTT.